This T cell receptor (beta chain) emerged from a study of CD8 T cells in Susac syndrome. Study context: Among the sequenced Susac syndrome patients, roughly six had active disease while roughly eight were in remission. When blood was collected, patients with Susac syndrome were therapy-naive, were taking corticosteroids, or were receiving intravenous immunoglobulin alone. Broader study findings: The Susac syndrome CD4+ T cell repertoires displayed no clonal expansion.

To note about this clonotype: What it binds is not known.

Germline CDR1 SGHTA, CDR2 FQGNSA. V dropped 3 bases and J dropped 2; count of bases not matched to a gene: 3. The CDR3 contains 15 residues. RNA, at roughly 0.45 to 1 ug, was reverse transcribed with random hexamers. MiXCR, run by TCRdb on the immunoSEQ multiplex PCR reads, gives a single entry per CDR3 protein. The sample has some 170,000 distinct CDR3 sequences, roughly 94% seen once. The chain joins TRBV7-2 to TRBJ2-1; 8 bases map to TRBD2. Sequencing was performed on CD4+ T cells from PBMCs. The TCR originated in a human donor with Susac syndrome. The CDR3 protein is CASSLTSAAYNEQFF. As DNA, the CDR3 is TGTGCCAGCAGCTTGACTAGCGCAGCCTACAATGAGCAGTTCTTC.